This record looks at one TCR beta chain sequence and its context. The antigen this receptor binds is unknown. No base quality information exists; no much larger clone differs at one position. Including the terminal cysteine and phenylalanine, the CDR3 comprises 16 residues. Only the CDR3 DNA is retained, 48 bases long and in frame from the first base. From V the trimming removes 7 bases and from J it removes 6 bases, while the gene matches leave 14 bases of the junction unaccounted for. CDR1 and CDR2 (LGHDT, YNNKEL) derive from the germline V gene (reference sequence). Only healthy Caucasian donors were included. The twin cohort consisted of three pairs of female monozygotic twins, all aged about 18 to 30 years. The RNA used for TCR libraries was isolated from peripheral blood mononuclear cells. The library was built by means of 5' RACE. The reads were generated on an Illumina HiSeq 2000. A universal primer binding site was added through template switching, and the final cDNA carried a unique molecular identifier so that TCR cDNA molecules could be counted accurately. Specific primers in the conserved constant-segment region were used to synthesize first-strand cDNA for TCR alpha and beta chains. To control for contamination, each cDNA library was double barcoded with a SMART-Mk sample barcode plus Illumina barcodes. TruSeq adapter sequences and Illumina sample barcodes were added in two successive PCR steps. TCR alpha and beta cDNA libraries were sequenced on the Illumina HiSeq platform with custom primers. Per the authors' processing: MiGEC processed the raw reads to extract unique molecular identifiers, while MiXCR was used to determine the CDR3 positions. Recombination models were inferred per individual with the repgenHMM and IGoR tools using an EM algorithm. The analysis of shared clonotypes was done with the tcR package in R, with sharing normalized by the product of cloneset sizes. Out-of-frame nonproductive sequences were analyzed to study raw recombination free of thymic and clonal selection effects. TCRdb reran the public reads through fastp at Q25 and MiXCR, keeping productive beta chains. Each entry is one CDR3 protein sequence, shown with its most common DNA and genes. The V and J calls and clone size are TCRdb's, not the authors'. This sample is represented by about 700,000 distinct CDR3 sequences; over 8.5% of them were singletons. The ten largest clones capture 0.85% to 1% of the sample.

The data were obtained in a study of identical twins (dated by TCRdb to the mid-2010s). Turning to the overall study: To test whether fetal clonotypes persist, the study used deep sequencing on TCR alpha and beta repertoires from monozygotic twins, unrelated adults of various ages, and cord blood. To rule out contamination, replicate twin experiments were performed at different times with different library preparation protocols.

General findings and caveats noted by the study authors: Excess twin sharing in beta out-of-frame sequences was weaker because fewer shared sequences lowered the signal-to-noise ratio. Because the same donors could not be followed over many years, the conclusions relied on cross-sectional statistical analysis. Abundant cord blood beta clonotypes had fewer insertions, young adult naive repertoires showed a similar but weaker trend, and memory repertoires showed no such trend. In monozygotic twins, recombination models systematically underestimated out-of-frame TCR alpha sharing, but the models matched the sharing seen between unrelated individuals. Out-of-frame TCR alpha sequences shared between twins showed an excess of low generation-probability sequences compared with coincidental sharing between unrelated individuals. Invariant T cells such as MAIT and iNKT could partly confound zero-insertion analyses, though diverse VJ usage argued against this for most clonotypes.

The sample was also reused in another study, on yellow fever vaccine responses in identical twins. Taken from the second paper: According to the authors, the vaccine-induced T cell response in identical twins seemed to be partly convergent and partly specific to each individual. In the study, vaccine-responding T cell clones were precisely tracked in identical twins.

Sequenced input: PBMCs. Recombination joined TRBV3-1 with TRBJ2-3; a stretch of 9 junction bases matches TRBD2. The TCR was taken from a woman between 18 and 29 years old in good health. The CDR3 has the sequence CASTPWRGGTMDTQYF. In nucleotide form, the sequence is TGTGCCAGCACCCCGTGGCGGGGGGGGACTATGGATACGCAGTATTTT.